The 32 T cell receptor beta chains below all came from one sample that was sequenced in a study of early T cells in non-severe SARS-CoV-2 infection. TCRdb reprocessed the 5' RACE reads via MiXCR and lists one record per CDR3 protein. The data hold about 42,000 distinct CDR3 sequences, with around 6.9% observed a single time. Sequences were obtained from whole blood. Receptors originate from an adult who was a healthcare worker with PCR-confirmed SARS-CoV-2 infection or an uninfected control (not recorded which).

This clonotype was detected many times. The gene calls are TRBV6-5 and TRBJ1-1; D may be TRBD1 (6 bases). The germline V gene encodes CDR1 MNHEY and CDR2 SVGAGI. CDR3 size: 15 residues. The V end lost 7 bases, the J end lost 1 base, and 16 bases lay between the germline ends. CDR3 sequence (DNA): TGTGCCAGCAAACAAACAGGGATACAGAACACTGAAGCTTTCTTT. This encodes CASKQTGIQNTEAFF.

This clonotype has a handful of counts. The gene calls are TRBV7-2 and TRBJ2-3; TRBD1 matches at 9 bases. V lost 5 bases, J lost 3 bases, and 6 bases stayed unmatched. CDR3 length: 15 amino acids. Germline values: CDR1 SGHTA, CDR2 FQGNSA. CDR3 DNA sequence: TGTGCCAGCAGCCCCTGGGACAGGGCGACAGATACGCAGTATTTT. It encodes CASSPWDRATDTQYF.

This clonotype was seen a handful of times. The chain couples TRBV29-1 to TRBJ2-7; no definite D call. CDR1 and CDR2 from the germline V gene are SQVTM and ANQGSEA. CDR3 length equals 11 residues. V was shortened by 6 bases and J by 6 bases, with 12 bases between the two germline ends. The CDR3 DNA reads as TGCAGCGTCGAACTCCGATCCGAGCAGTACTTC. Residues: CSVELRSEQYF.

This clonotype was counted ten times or more. This sequence joins TRBV12-5 and TRBJ2-7; 7 nucleotides line up with TRBD1. The V gene's germline CDR1 is LGHNT and CDR2 FRNRAP. V was pared by 5 bases and J by 0 bases, with 4 bases of the junction left unmatched. The CDR3 totals 14 residues. CDR3 coding DNA: TGTGCTAGTGGTCCCCGGGACAGCTCCTACGAGCAGTACTTC. This codes for CASGPRDSSYEQYF.

This clonotype was observed many times. V is TRBV6-5 and J is TRBJ1-1, with 9 positions matching TRBD1. CDR1 is MNHEY and CDR2 is SVGAGI in the germline V gene. The CDR3 length is 12 residues. With V trimmed by 11 bases and J by 6 bases, 7 bases remained unmatched. CDR3 loop: CAVGQGYAEAFF. CDR3 nucleotide sequence: TGTGCCGTCGGACAGGGGTACGCTGAAGCTTTCTTT.

The table lists this clonotype with many counts. The chain has TRBV29-1 and TRBJ2-7; 8 nucleotides match TRBD1. Trimming cost V 2 bases and J 4 bases; bases outside gene matches: 7. Germline V lookup: CDR1 SQVTM, CDR2 ANQGSEA. The length of the CDR3 is 14 residues. CDR3 protein: CSVELRTGNYEQYF. The DNA of the CDR3 is TGCAGCGTTGAATTACGGACAGGGAATTACGAGCAGTACTTC.

This clonotype has just a few counts. V and J are TRBV12-3 or TRBV12-4 and TRBJ1-6, with TRBD1 identical over 7 bases. The V segment lost 10 bases and the J segment 9 bases; nucleotides outside the gene matches: 21. This CDR3 spans 17 amino acids. The CDR3 loop is CATGGRGDLLLPSPLHF. In DNA form, the CDR3 reads TGTGCCACAGGGGGGAGGGGGGACCTCCTCCTCCCTTCACCCCTCCACTTT.

The V call is TRBV18, the J call TRBJ2-7, with 8 bases matching TRBD1. CDR1 KGHSH and CDR2 LQKENI come from the germline V gene. Trimming took 2 bases from V and 4 from J; bases not matched to a gene: 10. CDR3 size: 16 residues. The CDR3 reads CASSPSSGQGWYEQYF. The CDR3 DNA is TGTGCCAGCTCACCATCCAGCGGACAGGGTTGGTACGAGCAGTACTTC.

This chain joins TRBV3-1 and TRBJ1-2; D unclear. Trimming took 1 base from V and 6 from J, leaving 3 bases between them. The CDR3 length is 11 residues. Per germline, CDR1 LGHDT and CDR2 YNNKEL (reference sequence). The chain's CDR3 is CASSQANGYTF. CDR3 nucleotide sequence: TGTGCCAGCAGCCAAGCCAATGGCTACACCTTC.

This clonotype appeared a few times. The genes are TRBV4-1 and TRBJ1-6, with 9 bases matching TRBD1. Trimming cost V 0 bases and J 8 bases; bases outside gene matches: 8. The length of the CDR3 is 17 residues. From germline, CDR1 is MGHRA and CDR2 YSYEKL. CDR3 protein: CASSQDRDRTGDSPLHF. CDR3 DNA sequence: TGCGCCAGCAGCCAAGATAGGGACCGGACAGGGGATTCACCCCTCCACTTT.

This clonotype was picked up a small number of times. The chain carries TRBV7-9 and TRBJ1-1; TRBD1 agrees at 7 bases. CDR1 is SEHNR and CDR2 is FQNEAQ in the germline V gene (reference sequence). CDR3 length: 15 residues. Trimming at V came to 1 base and at J to 3 bases, leaving 5 bases not matched to a gene. As DNA, the CDR3 is TGTGCCAGCAGCTTAGGGGAGGGGGCTCACACTGAAGCTTTCTTT. It specifies CASSLGEGAHTEAFF. The whole variable domain, remainder taken from reference TRBV7-9 and TRBJ1-1, is DTGVSQNPRHKITKRGQNVTFRCDPISEHNRLYWYRQTLGQGPEFLTYFQNEAQLEKSRLLSDRFSAERPKGSFSTLEIQRTEQGDSAMYLCASSLGEGAHTEAFFGQGTRLTVV.

This clonotype was observed at least ten times. The rearrangement links TRBV7-9 to TRBJ2-7; 9 bases fit TRBD1. Germline CDR1 reads SEHNR; CDR2 reads FQNEAQ (reference sequence). The J segment lost 1 base and the V segment lost 5 bases, leaving 3 bases of the junction unmatched. The CDR3 loop spans 14 amino acids. The CDR3 is CASSTGTGSYEQYF. Written as DNA, the CDR3 is TGTGCCAGCAGCACCGGGACAGGGTCCTACGAGCAGTACTTC.

Many counts were recorded for this clonotype. The chain has TRBV6-2 or TRBV6-3 and TRBJ2-5; either TRBD1 or TRBD2 may fit D (5 bases each). Trimming took 8 bases from V and 5 from J, leaving 21 bases between them. CDR3 length: 15 amino acids. Germline V gene data show CDR1 as MNHEY and CDR2 as SVGEGT. CDR3 sequence: CASEGLRRVGETQYF. The CDR3, as DNA: TGTGCCAGCGAGGGTCTCCGCAGGGTTGGGGAGACCCAGTACTTC.

This clonotype came up many times. This sequence joins TRBV2 and TRBJ2-5, with TRBD1 matching over 10 bases. There are 14 residues in the CDR3. V trimming: 4 bases; J trimming: 9 bases; junction bases outside the gene matches: 8. Germline V gene data show CDR1 as SNHLY and CDR2 as FYNNEI. Here the CDR3 reads CASSVTGGAASQYF. The DNA of the CDR3 is TGTGCCAGCAGTGTGACAGGGGGCGCGGCGTCCCAGTACTTC.

Of note for this clonotype: A much larger clone is a single base away; this may be a read error. The gene calls are TRBV6-2 or TRBV6-3 and TRBJ2-2; no clear D. V was clipped by 1 base and J by 7 bases, with 4 bases between them. The germline V gene has CDR1 MNHEY and CDR2 SVGEGT. There are 12 residues in the CDR3. In nucleotides, the CDR3 is TGTGCCAGCAGTTACTGGGGCGGGGAGCTGTTTTTT. This encodes CASSYWGGELFF.

There are many counts of this clonotype. V usage is TRBV6-5 and J usage is TRBJ1-2, with a tentative D call TRBD1 (6 bases). The CDR3 runs to 12 residues. The germline gives CDR1 MNHEY, CDR2 SVGAGI. With 7 bases removed from V and 7 bases from J, the gap between germline ends came to 13 bases. CDR3 protein: CASKTGLGGYTF. For the CDR3, the DNA is TGTGCCAGCAAAACAGGGTTGGGTGGCTACACCTTC.

This clonotype came up a few times. At one of its ends the junction is not consistent with the germline gene, which may arise from a read error. The V call is TRBV4-1, the J call TRBJ2-5, with 7 bases aligning to TRBD1. The length of the CDR3 is 15 residues. Germline values: CDR1 MGHRA, CDR2 YSYEKL. CDR3 protein: CTSSQEWRQGETQYF. In DNA form, the CDR3 reads TGCACCAGCAGCCAAGAATGGCGACAGGGAGAGACCCAGTACTTC.

This clonotype showed up many times. This rearrangement joins TRBV14 to TRBJ2-2; 9 positions agree with TRBD1. Germline CDR1 is SGHDN and CDR2 is FVKESK. J was trimmed by 7 bases and V by 4 bases; bases with no gene match: 10. This CDR3 has 16 amino acids. Here the CDR3 reads CASSPPGQGRHGELFF. The CDR3 nucleotides read TGTGCCAGCAGCCCTCCGGGACAGGGAAGGCACGGGGAGCTGTTTTTT.

There are many counts of this clonotype. The chain links TRBV28 to TRBJ2-7; D gene unclear. CDR3 size: 13 residues. V lost 3 bases, J lost 0 bases, and 6 bases lay in between. Germline loops: CDR1 MDHEN, CDR2 SYDVKM. The CDR3: CASSLLSSYEQYF. CDR3 sequence (DNA): TGTGCCAGCAGTTTGCTGAGCTCCTACGAGCAGTACTTC.

V and J are TRBV6-6 and TRBJ2-7, with D tentatively TRBD2 (5 bases). Germline CDR1 reads MNHNY; CDR2 reads SVGAGI (reference sequence). The CDR3 has 15 residues. Trimming removed 6 bases at V and 5 bases at J, with 20 bases between. CDR3 coding DNA: TGTGCCAGCAGAAAACTAGACACGTATTTGGACGAGCAGTACTTC. This translates into CASRKLDTYLDEQYF.

This clonotype was counted only a few times. The chain joins TRBV28 to TRBJ1-1, with a possible D match to TRBD1 (5 bases). This CDR3 has 11 amino acids. V lost 8 bases, J lost 4 bases, and 8 bases lay in between. Germline CDR1 MDHEN, CDR2 SYDVKM. CDR3 sequence: CASPGGTEAFF. The CDR3 DNA sequence: TGTGCCAGCCCGGGGGGCACTGAAGCTTTCTTT.

V gene TRBV9 combines with J gene TRBJ2-3; D possibly corresponds to TRBD1 (6 bases). This CDR3 comprises 15 residues. The germline V gene has CDR1 SGDLS and CDR2 YYNGEE. V was cut by 3 bases and J by 4 bases, with 15 bases left in between. Here the CDR3 reads CASSDREMRSDTQYF. The CDR3, as DNA: TGTGCCAGCAGCGACAGGGAGATGAGGTCAGATACGCAGTATTTT.

The chain links TRBV11-2 to TRBJ2-5; no clear D gene. The CDR3 length is 16 residues. Germline assignment: CDR1 SGHAT and CDR2 FQNNGV. V was cut by 2 bases and J by 2 bases, with 15 bases left in between. CDR3: CASSLSGSVIQETQYF. CDR3 DNA sequence: TGTGCCAGCAGCTTATCCGGGTCAGTGATACAAGAGACCCAGTACTTC.

This clonotype was observed at least ten times. J is TRBJ1-1 and V is TRBV6-2 or TRBV6-3; D gene uncertain. The V end was cut by 8 bases, the J end by 7 bases, with 8 bases between. The CDR3 length is 10 residues. The germline CDR1 and CDR2 sequences are MNHEY and SVGEGT. CDR3 residues: CASGLIEAFF. The DNA of the CDR3 is TGTGCCAGCGGGCTTATTGAAGCTTTCTTT.

This clonotype was seen many times. The chain carries TRBV7-2 and TRBJ1-2, with D possibly being TRBD1 (5 bases). Looked up from germline, CDR1 is SGHTA and CDR2 is FQGNSA. V was cut by 1 base and J by 0 bases, with 12 bases left in between. This CDR3 comprises 16 residues. The DNA of the CDR3 is TGTGCCAGCAGCTTAGACGGCGCAGGGTCTAACTATGGCTACACCTTC. Its translation is CASSLDGAGSNYGYTF.

This sequence joins TRBV18 and TRBJ1-1; tentatively, D is TRBD1 (5 bases). The germline CDR1 and CDR2 sequences are KGHSH and LQKENI. V was clipped by 8 bases and J by 0 bases, with 10 bases between them. The CDR3 sequence is 13 residues long. The CDR3 coding sequence is TGTGCCAGCCGGGGGATAATGAACACTGAAGCTTTCTTT. The encoded protein is CASRGIMNTEAFF.

This clonotype showed up many times. The genes are TRBV11-2 and TRBJ1-4; D is undetermined. Trimming removed 5 bases from V and 0 bases from J, with 7 bases in between. CDR1 SGHAT and CDR2 FQNNGV come from the germline V gene. The length of the CDR3 is 14 residues. CDR3 coding DNA: TGTGCCAGCAGCCGGGTTGCAACTAATGAAAAACTGTTTTTT. It translates to CASSRVATNEKLFF.

The chain combines TRBV19 with TRBJ2-5, with TRBD1 as a possible D gene (6 bases). Trimming took 3 bases from V and 5 from J, leaving 13 bases between them. CDR1 is LNHDA and CDR2 is SQIVND in the germline V gene (reference sequence). The CDR3 length is 14 residues. CDR3 bases: TGTGCCAGTAGTATTGGTTGGGGGCCGGAGACCCAGTACTTC. This codes for CASSIGWGPETQYF.

This rearrangement joins TRBV7-6 to TRBJ1-2; 9 bases line up with TRBD1. CDR3 size: 14 residues. Trimming took 5 bases from V and 7 from J; bases not matched to a gene: 8. Germline-derived CDR1 and CDR2 are SGHVS and FNYEAQ. The CDR3 loop is CASSPRDRVSGYTF. The CDR3 nucleotides read TGTGCCAGCAGCCCCCGGGACAGGGTTTCTGGCTACACCTTC.

The chain carries TRBV5-1 and TRBJ1-3; D ambiguous. The germline V gene has CDR1 SGHRS and CDR2 YFSETQ. This CDR3 is built from 16 residues. Trimming cost V 0 bases and J 0 bases, with 10 bases left between them. CDR3 sequence: CASSLGERTSGNTIYF. CDR3 DNA sequence: TGCGCCAGCAGCTTGGGAGAGCGGACCTCTGGAAACACCATATATTTT.

This clonotype appeared a few times. The chain links TRBV18 to TRBJ1-3; no clear D gene. With 2 bases removed from V and 0 bases from J, the gap between germline ends came to 14 bases. The CDR3 length is 17 residues. Looked up from germline, CDR1 is KGHSH and CDR2 is LQKENI. In DNA, the CDR3 is TGTGCCAGCTCACCAATCGACCGCCGGAGCTCTGGAAACACCATATATTTT. Amino acids: CASSPIDRRSSGNTIYF. Variable domain in full (rest from reference TRBV18 and TRBJ1-3): NAGVMQNPRHLVRRRGQEARLRCSPMKGHSHVYWYRQLPEEGLKFMVYLQKENIIDESGMPKERFSAEFPKEGPSILRIQQVVRGDSAAYFCASSPIDRRSSGNTIYFGEGSWLTVV.

This clonotype was counted ten times or more. The rearrangement joins TRBV30 to TRBJ1-1; D remains unclear. The germline V gene encodes CDR1 GTSNPN and CDR2 SVGIG (reference sequence). Trimming removed 2 bases at V and 0 bases at J, with 13 bases between. The CDR3 spans 15 residues. DNA for the CDR3: TGTGCCTGGAGTAAATACCAAGGGCTGAACACTGAAGCTTTCTTT. It encodes CAWSKYQGLNTEAFF.